This is a list of T cell receptor beta chains from one sample in a study of cytotoxic CD8 clonotypes in ibrutinib-treated CLL. Sequencing was performed with immunoSEQ multiplex PCR; in TCRdb, only in-frame clones are kept and a portion is missing. The table has around 26,000 clones, more than 65% seen once; the top ten hold about half. The material was PBMCs, obtained after 12 months of ibrutinib treatment. The receptors originated from a human donor with chronic lymphocytic leukemia. Both conserved end residues are part of each CDR3. A D gene is named only where the DNA matches it firmly.

d_call j_call v_call cdr3_aa
. TRBJ1-4 TRBV5-4 CASCLNRDEKLFF
. TRBJ2-1 TRBV28 CASSFQLVMFF
. TRBJ1-2 TRBV7-2 CASSLENTLGGYTF
. TRBJ1-1 TRBV5-1 CASSLARTGAGTEAFF
TRBD1 TRBJ1-1 TRBV10-1 CASSAVGTVNTEAFF
TRBD1 TRBJ1-4 TRBV28 CASNRQGVPNEKLFF
TRBD1 TRBJ1-1 TRBV6-6 CASRGQGINTEAFF
. TRBJ2-7 TRBV27 CASSPQGSSYEQYF
. TRBJ2-7 TRBV20-1 CSAREVSEQYF
TRBD1 TRBJ1-2 TRBV7-2 CASSLRRGDGYTF
. TRBJ2-1 TRBV7-9 CASSLEREQFF
. TRBJ1-2 TRBV28 CASSLTRPWGISF
TRBD2 TRBJ2-1 TRBV2 CASSEMSGGADEQFF
. TRBJ2-1 TRBV7-2 CASRGADNEQFF
TRBD1 TRBJ2-3 TRBV4-1 CASSPNGTGESPDTQYF
. TRBJ1-1 TRBV18 CASSPQRDTEAFF
TRBD1 TRBJ1-2 TRBV4-1 CASSLGQGGIYGYTF
. TRBJ1-1 TRBV19 CASSGRGARTEAFF
. TRBJ1-3 TRBV6-5 CASRSGPGNTIYF
. TRBJ2-7 TRBV7-9 CASSSGGYSYEQYF
TRBD1 TRBJ1-5 TRBV29-1 CSAGQGNQPQHF
. TRBJ2-2 TRBV27 CASSSYTTGELFF
TRBD1 TRBJ2-7 TRBV9 CASSVGPPGGPYEQYF
. TRBJ2-7 TRBV6-1 CASRGTGNEQYF
TRBD2 TRBJ2-5 TRBV2 CASSEGLAWETQYF
. TRBJ2-2 TRBV5-6 CASSLALNTGELFF
. TRBJ1-1 TRBV7-2 CASSTRGGVAEAFF
TRBD2 TRBJ2-7 TRBV9 CASSPLGASGGNEQYF
TRBD1 TRBJ2-7 TRBV6-6 CASSYLLGQGMGEQYF
. TRBJ2-3 TRBV30 CAWGIAVNTDTQYF
. TRBJ2-5 TRBV7-7 CASSLGRGRETQYF
. TRBJ1-5 TRBV27 CASSLQGDNQPQHF
TRBD1 TRBJ1-5 TRBV19 CASRPRQGAGQPQHF
. TRBJ2-6 TRBV28 CASSLMLSGANVLTF
. TRBJ2-3 TRBV7-3 CASSLKEGRLKADTQYF
. TRBJ1-5 TRBV30 CAWNGRDNQPQHF
TRBD2 TRBJ2-1 TRBV2 CASSDLAGGYNEQFF
. TRBJ2-5 TRBV30 CAWSVLGVLGETQYF
. TRBJ1-3 TRBV7-9 CASSFRGLGKGGNTIYF
. TRBJ1-2 TRBV7-8 CASSPGGTPSSYGYTF
. TRBJ2-5 TRBV10-3 CAISEGVRTQYF
. TRBJ1-2 TRBV18 CASSPQTDNYGYTF
. TRBJ1-4 TRBV2 CASKGTQEKLFF
TRBD2 TRBJ2-3 TRBV2 CASGGDFTDTQYF
TRBD1 TRBJ2-3 TRBV4-3 CASSRDHRGPSTDTQYF
. TRBJ2-7 TRBV20-1 CSARAVDEQYF